This TCR beta chain emerged from a study of cytomegalovirus exposure and HLA in healthy donors. The wider study: Researchers previously reported finding about 110 million unique TCR beta sequences from about 179 million T cells. Overall study findings and caveats: Apparent HLA restriction characterized most CMV-associated TCR beta chains in a later analysis.

In its sample, this clone was seen once. Its specificity is not known. The CDR3 has 11 amino acids. The germline V gene encodes CDR1 SEHNR and CDR2 FQNEAQ (reference sequence). The V end lost 8 bases, the J end lost 4 bases, and 7 bases lay between the germline ends. It was with 60 Vbeta and 13 Jbeta primers that the PCR ran. Profiled with immunoSEQ multiplex PCR; TCRdb holds only in-frame clones, not every one. The data hold approximately 160,000 clones, with 75% to 90% observed a single time. This clonotype was sampled from a human donor in good health. The rearrangement links TRBV7-9 to TRBJ2-3; tentative D call: TRBD2 (5 bases). The source material was PBMCs. DNA for the CDR3: TGTGCCAGCTCGGAGGCAGATACGCAGTATTTT. This sequence encodes CASSEADTQYF. Looking up the rest from reference TRBV7-9 and TRBJ2-3 gives the full variable domain: DTGVSQNPRHKITKRGQNVTFRCDPISEHNRLYWYRQTLGQGPEFLTYFQNEAQLEKSRLLSDRFSAERPKGSFSTLEIQRTEQGDSAMYLCASSEADTQYFGPGTRLTVL.